Sequencing of this T cell receptor beta chain was carried out in a study of T cell repertoires in cytomegalovirus infection. Study information: Matching HLA type and CMV infection were both indicated by public TCR beta signatures.

The study, taken as a whole, reports: Summed frequency of public TCR beta families distinguished CMV carriers with the relevant HLA.

The germline gives CDR1 MDHEN, CDR2 SYDVKM. This CDR3 comprises 14 residues. The V gene lost 4 bases and the J gene lost 4 bases, with 11 bases spanning the gap. From the reads, TCRdb called clonotypes with MiXCR, one entry per CDR3 protein. The table includes around 500,000 distinct CDR3 sequences, under 45% detected once. This clonotype has only a few counts. Antigen unknown. J is TRBJ1-5 and V is TRBV28; D uncertain. The sample was cultured PBMCs, taken from culture after CMV antigen stimulation. The sequence was obtained from a human donor in good health (CMV status not recorded). Some clones in this sample may be carry-over from other donors' samples. CDR3 loop: CASSYRLPNQPQHF. The CDR3 nucleotides read TGTGCCAGCAGTTATAGGCTACCTAATCAGCCCCAGCATTTT.